The 25 T cell receptor beta chains in this list originate from one sample, sequenced in a study of Graves' ophthalmopathy and Graves' hyperthyroidism. RNA transcripts were the template, and TCR beta CDR3 regions were amplified from them. First-round RT-PCR used HTBI primers; second-round multiplex PCR followed. MiXCR, applied by TCRdb to the multiplex PCR reads, yields one record per CDR3 protein. The data hold 600,000 to 700,000 distinct CDR3 sequences, with under 50% observed a single time. The sequencing input was peripheral blood. The receptors stem from an adult man with Graves' ophthalmopathy.

The table lists this clonotype with many counts. The chain uses TRBV19 and TRBJ1-4; 8 nucleotides match TRBD1. The CDR3 runs to 13 residues. CDR1 is LNHDA and CDR2 is SQIVND in the germline V gene (reference sequence). The J segment lost 6 bases and the V segment lost 10 bases, leaving 7 bases of the junction unmatched. The CDR3 DNA follows: TGTGCCACCCCGGACAGGGAGGATGAAAAACTGTTTTTT. It translates to CATPDREDEKLFF.

This clonotype was observed a few times. The junction shows a germline mismatch at one end, possibly a read error. The rearrangement uses TRBV10-3 and TRBJ2-5; D not resolved. The CDR3 extends over 13 amino acids. Germline V gene lookup returns CDR1 ENHRY and CDR2 SYGVKD. This CDR3 reads CASSYLEAETQYF. The CDR3 DNA follows: TGTGCCAGCAGTTACTTGGAAGCGGAGACCCAGTACTTC.

The table lists this clonotype with many counts. This chain links TRBV7-9 with TRBJ1-1; 7 nucleotides align to TRBD1. The CDR3 is 15 residues long. Germline V gene data show CDR1 as SEHNR and CDR2 as FQNEAQ (reference sequence). J lost 6 bases, V lost 0 bases, and 7 bases had no gene match. The CDR3 loop is CASSLATGVVAEAFF. The CDR3, as DNA: TGTGCCAGCAGCTTAGCAACAGGGGTTGTTGCTGAAGCTTTCTTT.

J is TRBJ2-7 and V is TRBV5-1, with D perhaps matching TRBD1 (6 bases). V lost 6 bases and J 3 bases, leaving 13 bases between the germline ends. Per germline, CDR1 SGHRS and CDR2 YFSETQ. CDR3 length: 13 residues. CDR3 coding DNA: TGCGCCAGCAAGGCAGGGGATTTCTACGAGCAGTACTTC. Protein: CASKAGDFYEQYF.

This clonotype has ten or more counts. The chain couples TRBV2 to TRBJ1-5; 8 bases line up with TRBD1. The germline V gene encodes CDR1 SNHLY and CDR2 FYNNEI. The CDR3 is made up of 15 amino acids. The trim removed 6 bases at V and 4 bases at J, leaving 8 bases unmatched. CDR3 in amino acids: CASSLATGVNQPQHF. CDR3 bases: TGTGCCAGCAGCCTAGCGACAGGGGTAAATCAGCCCCAGCATTTT.

The table lists this clonotype with many counts. The rearrangement links TRBV7-8 to TRBJ1-6, with TRBD1 as a possible D gene (6 bases). The CDR3 runs to 16 residues. Trimming left V 3 bases short and J 5 bases short, with 14 bases between. CDR1 SGHVS and CDR2 FQNEAQ come from the germline V gene. The CDR3 DNA is TGTGCCAGCAGCTTTAGCACAGGGCTAAATAATTCACCCCTCCACTTT. Its translation: CASSFSTGLNNSPLHF.

This clonotype has ten or more counts. This sequence joins TRBV10-3 and TRBJ1-2; a possible D gene is TRBD1 (5 bases). V was trimmed by 0 bases and J by 4 bases, leaving 12 bases between them. This CDR3 has 15 amino acids. Germline CDR1 reads ENHRY; CDR2 reads SYGVKD. The CDR3 DNA reads TGTGCCATCAGTGAGTCGAGGGGTACAGGCTATGGCTACACCTTC. Its translation is CAISESRGTGYGYTF.

The CDR3 sequence: CASSLMGGSSPLHF. In DNA form, the CDR3 reads TGTGCCAGCAGCTTAATGGGGGGAAGTTCACCCCTCCACTTT. J is TRBJ1-6 and V is TRBV7-9; the D gene is possibly TRBD1 (5 bases). Trimming took off 2 bases at V and 9 bases at J, with 11 bases between the two ends. Germline V CDR1 and CDR2: SEHNR, FQNEAQ (reference sequence). This CDR3 region has 14 residues.

This chain uses TRBV9 with TRBJ1-6; D is perhaps TRBD1 (5 bases). Trimming removed 8 bases from V and 13 bases from J, with 19 bases in between. Germline V CDR1 and CDR2: SGDLS, YYNGEE. The CDR3 spans 13 residues. For the CDR3, the DNA is TGTGCCAGTAGTTCATGGGGCGGCCACCCCCTCCACTTT. Protein product: CASSSWGGHPLHF.

This clonotype was detected only a few times. The V gene is TRBV12-3 or TRBV12-4, the J gene TRBJ1-1; 8 bases agree with TRBD1. Germline trimming cut 5 bases from V and 7 bases from J; bases unmatched to any gene: 9. The CDR3 is made up of 14 amino acids. Written as DNA, the CDR3 is TGTGCCAGCAGTACGCGGGACAGGCCCATTGAAGCTTTCTTT. Residues: CASSTRDRPIEAFF.

CDR3: CASRDAGTGLWEQYF. DNA for the CDR3: TGTGCCAGCAGAGATGCCGGGACAGGGTTGTGGGAGCAGTACTTC. V gene TRBV11-1 combines with J gene TRBJ2-7; 9 bases map to TRBD1. Germline values: CDR1 SGHAT, CDR2 FQDESV (reference sequence). The CDR3 runs 15 residues. The V and J ends lost 6 bases and 7 bases, in that order; junction bases with no gene match: 13.

Turning to this clonotype: A much larger clonotype is one base distant, so this may be a read error. This sequence joins TRBV19 and TRBJ2-7; D is perhaps TRBD2 (5 bases). The CDR3 is 13 amino acids. The V gene's germline CDR1 is LNHDA and CDR2 SQIVND (reference sequence). V was pared by 8 bases and J by 4 bases, with 15 bases between. Written as DNA, the CDR3 is TGTGCCAGTTGCGGCGCTAGCCATTACGAGCAGTACTTC. As protein: CASCGASHYEQYF.

Note on this clonotype: Given a much more abundant clone one base away, this may be a read error. In nucleotides, the CDR3 is TGTGCCAGCAGCTTGTCCGGCTACCCCTACGAGCAGTACTTC. Translated: CASSLSGYPYEQYF. The genes are TRBV5-5 and TRBJ2-7; D gene uncertain. Germline V CDR1 and CDR2: SGHKS, YYEKEE (reference sequence). V lost 1 base and J 2 bases, leaving 10 bases between the germline ends. The CDR3 loop spans 14 amino acids. Looking up the rest from reference TRBV5-5 and TRBJ2-7 gives the full variable domain: DAGVTQSPTHLIKTRGQQVTLRCSPISGHKSVSWYQQVLGQGPQFIFQYYEKEERGRGNFPDRFSARQFPNYSSELNVNALLLGDSALYLCASSLSGYPYEQYFGPGTRLTVT.

The CDR3 coding sequence is TGTGCCAGCAGCCTCGGCGGACGGACACTATACGAGCAGTACTTC. Its protein product is CASSLGGRTLYEQYF. J is TRBJ2-7 and V is TRBV11-2; D may be TRBD1 (5 bases). V lost 5 bases to trimming and J lost 4 bases, with 18 bases between them. The germline V gene encodes CDR1 SGHAT and CDR2 FQNNGV. The CDR3 covers 15 residues.

About this clonotype: A read error may be the cause here, since a much bigger clone is one base away. The chain has TRBV7-9 and TRBJ1-1, with 7 nucleotides matching TRBD1. Losses at the gene ends were 5 bases for V and 3 bases for J; bases not matched to a gene: 12. CDR1 is SEHNR, CDR2 FQNEAQ, per germline (reference sequence). The length of the CDR3 is 16 residues. CDR3 bases: TGTGCCAGCAGCCTGGCAGGGGGTGGAGTGGACACTGAAGCTTTCTTT. It translates to CASSLAGGGVDTEAFF.

This clonotype was seen ten or more times. The chain is built from TRBV6-5 and TRBJ1-5; D ambiguous. This CDR3 has 15 residues. The V and J ends lost 0 bases and 0 bases respectively, with 6 bases between them. Germline CDR1 is MNHEY and CDR2 is SVGAGI. The CDR3 bases are TGTGCCAGCAGTTACTCGTCAGTTAGCAATCAGCCCCAGCATTTT. Translated, it gives CASSYSSVSNQPQHF.

There are a few counts of this clonotype. The chain links TRBV7-8 to TRBJ2-5; 9 bases are shared with TRBD1. CDR1 SGHVS and CDR2 FQNEAQ come from the germline V gene. V was pared by 5 bases and J by 5 bases, with 9 bases of the junction left unmatched. This CDR3 has 15 amino acids. The CDR3 DNA follows: TGTGCCAGCAGCCCCCAGGGGACAGGGAGGGAGACCCAGTACTTC. Residues: CASSPQGTGRETQYF.

Only a few counts were recorded for this clonotype. The rearrangement joins TRBV9 to TRBJ2-7, with D possibly matching TRBD1 (6 bases). Germline V lookup: CDR1 SGDLS, CDR2 YYNGEE. V dropped 5 bases and J dropped 2 bases, with 17 bases sitting between them. The CDR3 contains 15 residues. CDR3 residues: CASSSKTGAPYEQYF. CDR3 nucleotide sequence: TGTGCCAGCAGTTCCAAGACAGGAGCGCCCTACGAGCAGTACTTC.

The rearrangement links TRBV2 to TRBJ2-5, with a weak D call TRBD2 (6 bases). The CDR3 contains 11 residues. CDR1 is SNHLY, CDR2 FYNNEI, per germline. The chain's CDR3 is CVAGSQETQYF. CDR3 in DNA: TGTGTGGCGGGGTCTCAAGAGACCCAGTACTTC. The whole variable domain, filled in from reference TRBV2 and TRBJ2-5, reads EPEVTQTPSHQVTQMGQEVILRCVPISNHLYFYWYRQILGQKVEFLVSFYNNEISEKSEIFDDQFSVERPDGSNFTLKIRSTKLEDSAMYFCVAGSQETQYFGPGTRLLVL.

The rearrangement uses TRBV20-1 and TRBJ2-5; 7 bases are shared with TRBD2. The germline V gene has CDR1 DFQATT and CDR2 SNEGSKA (reference sequence). J gave up 2 bases and V 0 bases, and 6 bases lay outside the gene matches. The CDR3 has 15 amino acids. This CDR3 reads CSARDLLADQETQYF. The CDR3 DNA reads TGCAGTGCTAGAGATCTTCTAGCGGATCAAGAGACCCAGTACTTC.

The rearrangement links TRBV12-3 or TRBV12-4 to TRBJ1-2; 9 nucleotides match TRBD1. The CDR3 is 14 amino acids. The ends lost 6 bases at V and 5 bases at J; junction bases unmatched: 7. For the CDR3, the DNA is TGTGCCAGCAGGACGGACAGGGGTAGATATGGCTACACCTTC. This codes for CASRTDRGRYGYTF.

This clonotype has at least ten counts. The gene calls are TRBV10-3 and TRBJ1-5; D uncertain. V was cut by 6 bases and J by 5 bases, with 11 bases left in between. There are 13 residues in the CDR3. Germline V gives CDR1 ENHRY, CDR2 SYGVKD. CDR3 loop: CAISVDGDQPQHF. The CDR3 DNA sequence: TGTGCCATCAGCGTAGACGGCGATCAGCCCCAGCATTTT.

The V gene is TRBV2, the J gene TRBJ1-1, with D tentatively TRBD1 (5 bases). The germline gives CDR1 SNHLY, CDR2 FYNNEI. Trimming left V 4 bases short and J 5 bases short, with 14 bases between. The CDR3 spans 14 residues. The CDR3 DNA follows: TGTGCCAGCAGTGGACTAGCGGGGGGTACTGAAGCTTTCTTT. It specifies CASSGLAGGTEAFF.

This chain uses TRBV15 with TRBJ1-1, with no clear D. CDR3 length: 15 residues. In germline, CDR1 is LNHNV, CDR2 YYDKDF (reference sequence). V lost 3 bases, J lost 0 bases, and 11 bases lay in between. CDR3 sequence reads: CATSSQARMNTEAFF. As DNA, the CDR3 is TGTGCCACCAGCAGCCAAGCACGGATGAACACTGAAGCTTTCTTT.

About this clonotype itself: A much more abundant neighbour one base away suggests this may be a read error. The final CDR3 position lacks the conserved phenylalanine or tryptophan, pointing to a likely read error. The chain is built from TRBV5-1 and TRBJ2-5, with D possibly matching TRBD1 (5 bases). V was trimmed by 2 bases and J by 1 base, leaving 9 bases between them. Per germline, CDR1 SGHRS and CDR2 YFSETQ. The CDR3 totals 14 residues. The DNA of the CDR3 is TGCGCCAGCAGCTTTCTGACAGCCCAAGAGACCCAGTACCTC. Translated, it gives CASSFLTAQETQYL.